A selection of T cell receptor beta chains follows, all from one sample in a study of shared clonotypes between healthy human individuals. The table came from immunoSEQ multiplex PCR; TCRdb's copy has only in-frame clones and leaves some out. The sample carries under 2,000,000 clones, roughly 95% recorded once. The sequenced sample was naive CD8+ T cells sorted from blood. The receptors originated from a young man in good health. Both conserved end residues are part of each CDR3. Fields, in order: clone size, J gene, D gene, CDR3 length, V gene, CDR3 DNA, CDR3 protein. D genes are given only for firm matches. Some rows mark clone size as missing; the rest say once, few, many or name a class of expanded clone.

>-|TRBJ1-2|-|14|TRBV7-6
TGTGCCAGCAGCGCAGGACAGACCACTCAGGGCTACACCTTC
CASSAGQTTQGYTF
>once|TRBJ2-3|TRBD2|15|TRBV7-9
TGTGCCAGCAGCTTAACAGCGGGAGGGACAGATACGCAGTATTTT
CASSLTAGGTDTQYF
>once|TRBJ2-2|TRBD1|16|TRBV7-7
TGTGCTAGCAGCTTATTCTGGACAGGGAACACCGGGGAGCTGTTTTTT
CASSLFWTGNTGELFF
>once|TRBJ2-7|TRBD2|17|TRBV7-6
TGTGCCAGCACCGAAAGCGGGAGGCCTCGTGGTCGCTACGAGCAGTACTTC
CASTESGRPRGRYEQYF
>few|TRBJ1-5|TRBD1|14|TRBV27
TGTGCCAGCAGTTCCACAGGGGGCATCCAGCCCCAGCATTTT
CASSSTGGIQPQHF
>-|TRBJ1-1|-|15|TRBV5-6
TGTGCCAGCAGCCGTTTAACATCCTCGAACACTGAAGCTTTCTTT
CASSRLTSSNTEAFF
>-|TRBJ2-5|-|16|TRBV5-1
TGCGCCAGCAGTTTACAGGGGAGGGTCCAAGAAGGGACCCAGTACTTC
CASSLQGRVQEGTQYF
>once|TRBJ1-2|-|15|TRBV7-9
TGTGCCAGCAGCTTAGGGGCAGCCCCCAGGTATGGCTACACCTTC
CASSLGAAPRYGYTF
>once|TRBJ1-5|TRBD1|17|TRBV19
TGTGCCAGTAGACATGGGACAGGGGAAAGGAGCAATCAGCCCCAGCATTTT
CASRHGTGERSNQPQHF
>-|TRBJ2-1|-|12|TRBV7-6
TGTGCCAGCAGCTTAGTGACAAATGAGCAGTTCTTC
CASSLVTNEQFF
>-|TRBJ2-5|TRBD1|14|TRBV5-5
TGTGCCAGCAGCTCGTGGACAGGAGAGGAGACCCAGTACTTC
CASSSWTGEETQYF
>-|TRBJ1-2|-|14|TRBV27
TGTGCCAGCAGTCCCGTGGGGGGGAACTATGGCTACACCTTC
CASSPVGGNYGYTF
>-|TRBJ2-1|-|17|TRBV7-3
TGTGCCAGCAGCCCAACCCAAGGGACCGGCTTCTACAATGAGCAGTTCTTC
CASSPTQGTGFYNEQFF
>-|TRBJ1-1|-|14|TRBV28
TGTGCCAGCAGTTTATTTTCAGGGAGCACTGAAGCTTTCTTT
CASSLFSGSTEAFF
>-|TRBJ2-7|-|15|TRBV2
TGTGCCAGCAGTGAAATTAGGGCAGGGTTCTACGAGCAGTACTTC
CASSEIRAGFYEQYF
>-|TRBJ2-5|-|15|TRBV28
TGTGCCAGCACCCCCACGTTGTCGATCCAAGAGACCCAGTACTTC
CASTPTLSIQETQYF
>once|TRBJ2-2|-|16|TRBV5-4
TGTGCCAGCAGCCCAAAAGGGACTGTGAACACCGGGGAGCTGTTTTTT
CASSPKGTVNTGELFF
>-|TRBJ2-3|-|15|TRBV2
TGTGCCAGCATAGGAAGGGGGGATAGCACAGATACGCAGTATTTT
CASIGRGDSTDTQYF
>once|TRBJ1-1|-|16|TRBV9
TGTGCCAGCAGCGTAGATGGGGAAGGAGTGTACACTGAAGCTTTCTTT
CASSVDGEGVYTEAFF
>-|TRBJ2-5|TRBD2|14|TRBV25-1
TGTGCCAGCAGCCTAGCGGGGGGCCCTGGGGACCAGTACTTC
CASSLAGGPGDQYF
>-|TRBJ2-7|-|13|TRBV7-6
TGTGCCAGCAGCATGACAACCACCTACGAGCAGTACTTC
CASSMTTTYEQYF
>-|TRBJ1-2|TRBD1|13|TRBV6-1
TGTGCCAGCACCGGGACAGGGTACTATGGCTACACCTTC
CASTGTGYYGYTF
>-|TRBJ2-7|-|14|TRBV5-6
TGTGCCAGCAGCTTTTCGGACAACTCCTACGAGCAGTACTTC
CASSFSDNSYEQYF
>-|TRBJ1-1|-|15|TRBV5-4
TGTGCCAGCAGCTTGGCCCGGGTCACTTACACTGAAGCTTTCTTT
CASSLARVTYTEAFF
>-|TRBJ1-4|TRBD1|15|TRBV5-1
TGCGCCAGCAGCTTGGAGGGGGCGACGGGTGAAAAACTGTTTTTT
CASSLEGATGEKLFF
>-|TRBJ2-7|-|15|TRBV5-1
TGCGCCAGCAGTCACGGGACATACAGCTCCTACGAGCAGTACTTC
CASSHGTYSSYEQYF
>-|TRBJ2-2|TRBD2|16|TRBV4-1
TGCGCCAGCAGCCTCGGCGGGAGGGGGGCCACCGGGGAGCTGTTTTTT
CASSLGGRGATGELFF
>-|TRBJ1-1|-|14|TRBV29-1
TGCAGCGCTTCATCTGTTTCCCTGAACACTGAAGCTTTCTTT
CSASSVSLNTEAFF
>-|TRBJ2-7|-|14|TRBV2
TGTGCCAGCACCGAGAGACAGCAATTCTACGAGCAGTACTTC
CASTERQQFYEQYF
>-|TRBJ1-1|-|14|TRBV5-8
TGTGCCAGCAGCTTGGTGAGCGGGGGGACTGAAGCTTTCTTT
CASSLVSGGTEAFF
>-|TRBJ1-3|-|14|TRBV27
TGTGCCAGCAGTCTGGGGGGCGCTGGAAACACCATATATTTT
CASSLGGAGNTIYF
>-|TRBJ2-3|-|13|TRBV28
TGTGCCAGCAGCCCCCCGGGCACAGATACGCAGTATTTT
CASSPPGTDTQYF
>-|TRBJ2-7|-|17|TRBV4-1
TGCGCCAGCAGCCAAGATGGGTCCGAGACTAACTTCTACGAGCAGTACTTC
CASSQDGSETNFYEQYF
>-|TRBJ2-5|TRBD1|16|TRBV11-1
TGTGCCAGCAGCTTAGCGCGAGACAGGGATTTGGAGACCCAGTACTTC
CASSLARDRDLETQYF
>-|TRBJ2-7|TRBD1|16|TRBV7-9
TGTGCTAGCAGCGCGTGGGACAGGGGGTCCCCCTACGAGCAGTACTTC
CASSAWDRGSPYEQYF
>-|TRBJ1-1|-|14|TRBV5-6
TGTGCCAGCAGCTTGGTAGGGATGAACACTGAAGCTTTCTTT
CASSLVGMNTEAFF
>-|TRBJ1-1|TRBD1|16|TRBV7-9
TGTGCCAGCAGCCTCGGGACAGGGTTGAGTAAAACTGAAGCTTTCTTT
CASSLGTGLSKTEAFF
>once|TRBJ2-3|-|17|TRBV15
TGTGCCACCAGCAGCACCCGGGGGAGCCTCCCCACAGATACGCAGTATTTT
CATSSTRGSLPTDTQYF
>-|TRBJ2-1|TRBD2|15|TRBV27
TGTGCCAGCAGTATCAGCGGGGTCTCCTACAATGAGCAGTTCTTC
CASSISGVSYNEQFF
>-|TRBJ1-4|TRBD1|15|TRBV13
TGTGCCAGCAGCTCCGGGACAGGCGTTAATGAAAAACTGTTTTTT
CASSSGTGVNEKLFF
>-|TRBJ2-5|-|12|TRBV30
TGTGCCTGGAGATTAGATGAAGAGACCCAGTACTTC
CAWRLDEETQYF
>-|TRBJ2-7|-|16|TRBV7-9
TGTGCCAGCAGCTTAGTCGGTACCGGAACATGGTACGAGCAGTACTTC
CASSLVGTGTWYEQYF
>-|TRBJ2-3|-|12|TRBV5-6
TGTGCCAGCAGCCTGGAGGTGGATACGCAGTATTTT
CASSLEVDTQYF
>once|TRBJ2-7|-|13|TRBV7-2
TGTGCCAGCAGCTTAGAGTCCTCCTACGAGCAGTACTTC
CASSLESSYEQYF
>-|TRBJ2-7|-|10|TRBV29-1
TGCAGCGTTGGGGTCGGCGAGCAGTACTTC
CSVGVGEQYF
>-|TRBJ2-6|-|14|TRBV30
TGTGCCTGGAGTGTGAGCTCTGGGGCCAACGTCCTGACTTTC
CAWSVSSGANVLTF